What follows is one T cell receptor beta chain and its context. Its antigen is unidentified. This specimen belongs to a study of shared clonotypes between healthy human individuals. On the study more broadly: Researchers drew samples from a couple of women and a few men aged 18 to 49.

TCRdb's copy holds only in-frame clones and misses some; the assay was immunoSEQ multiplex PCR. The repertoire includes about 2.4 million clones, 93% of them detected once, and about 0.38% sits in the top ten. The CDR3 contains 15 residues. Trimming took 7 bases from V and 0 from J, leaving 16 bases between them. Germline V gives CDR1 SQVTM, CDR2 ANQGSEA. Study-wide points: It was observed that roughly 5.4% of naive CD4 clonotypes were shared across several donors.

This rearrangement joins TRBV29-1 to TRBJ2-1, with TRBD2 as a possible D gene (6 bases). The TCR was taken from a man aged 18 to 29 in good health. Some clones in this sample may be carry-over from other donors' samples. Sequenced: naive CD4+ T cells from PBMCs. Subset here: CD45RA+ positively selected. CDR3 region: CSARLAGSSYNEQFF. The CDR3, as DNA: TGCAGCGCTCGTTTGGCGGGGAGCTCCTACAATGAGCAGTTCTTC.